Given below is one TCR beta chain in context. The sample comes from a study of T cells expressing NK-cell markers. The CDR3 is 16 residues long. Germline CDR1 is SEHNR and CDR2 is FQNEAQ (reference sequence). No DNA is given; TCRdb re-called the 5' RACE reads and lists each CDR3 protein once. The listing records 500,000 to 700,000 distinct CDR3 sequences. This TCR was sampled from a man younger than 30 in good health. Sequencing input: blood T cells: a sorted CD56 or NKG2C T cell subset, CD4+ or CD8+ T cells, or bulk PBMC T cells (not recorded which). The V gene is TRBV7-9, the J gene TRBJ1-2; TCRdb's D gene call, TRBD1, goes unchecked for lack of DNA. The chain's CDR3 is CASSSTTTGPIYGYTF.